These T cell receptor beta chains were read from a single sample in a study of PD-L1 blockade in urothelial cancer. The protocol was immunoSEQ multiplex PCR, while the TCRdb copy is restricted to in-frame clones and leaves out a portion. This sample has around 69,000 clones, with around 90% found just once. The sample was PBMCs, taken around atezolizumab (anti-PD-L1) treatment. These receptor sequences come from an elderly woman with urothelial cancer. The CDR3 runs from the conserved cysteine through the conserved F or W. The D gene is left open where the match is weak. Some rows have no size entry. The others give once, few or many, or a class for an expanded clone.

J: TRBJ2-7
D: TRBD1
size: .
V: TRBV5-4
CDR3: CASSLDRSSYEQYF
DNA: TGTGCCAGCAGCCTGGACAGGAGCTCCTACGAGCAGTACTTC

J: TRBJ1-2
D: TRBD1
size: .
V: TRBV7-9
CDR3: CASSLVEGARYGYTF
DNA: TGTGCCAGCAGCTTAGTAGAGGGGGCGCGTTATGGCTACACCTTC

J: TRBJ2-1
D: TRBD2
size: .
V: TRBV5-1
CDR3: CASSLVGQGTSGRGNEQFF
DNA: TGCGCCAGCAGCTTGGTAGGCCAAGGGACTAGCGGGAGAGGCAATGAGCAGTTCTTC

J: TRBJ2-1
D: TRBD2
size: .
V: TRBV10-2
CDR3: CASSRLAGGLRNEQFF
DNA: TGCGCCAGCAGTCGACTAGCGGGAGGCCTACGCAATGAGCAGTTCTTC

J: TRBJ1-1
D: .
size: .
V: TRBV5-1
CDR3: CASSSTGNTEAFF
DNA: TGCGCCAGCAGTTCGACAGGGAACACTGAAGCTTTCTTT

J: TRBJ2-5
D: TRBD2
size: .
V: TRBV5-1
CDR3: CASSSGLAGIEETQYF
DNA: TGCGCCAGCAGCTCGGGACTAGCGGGAATAGAGGAGACCCAGTACTTC

J: TRBJ2-1
D: TRBD2
size: .
V: TRBV11-2
CDR3: CASSPPLTSGVYNEQFF
DNA: TGTGCCAGCAGCCCTCCCCTGACTAGCGGGGTGTACAATGAGCAGTTCTTC

J: TRBJ2-1
D: .
size: .
V: TRBV6-5
CDR3: CASSPDRGTYNEQFF
DNA: TGTGCCAGCAGCCCCGACCGGGGAACATACAATGAGCAGTTCTTC

J: TRBJ2-1
D: .
size: .
V: TRBV19
CDR3: CASSTQGGPYNEQFF
DNA: TGTGCCAGTAGTACACAGGGGGGGCCTTACAATGAGCAGTTCTTC

J: TRBJ2-5
D: TRBD2
size: .
V: TRBV2
CDR3: CATRLAEYQETQYF
DNA: TGTGCCACCCGACTAGCGGAGTACCAAGAGACCCAGTACTTC

J: TRBJ1-4
D: .
size: .
V: TRBV9
CDR3: CASSGGGEKLFF
DNA: TGTGCCAGCAGCGGAGGGGGTGAAAAACTGTTTTTT

J: TRBJ2-2
D: TRBD2
size: .
V: TRBV28
CDR3: CASGGLVGTGELFF
DNA: TGTGCCAGCGGGGGACTAGTCGGCACCGGGGAGCTGTTTTTT

J: TRBJ2-3
D: .
size: .
V: TRBV19
CDR3: CASSTRRAEGTDTQYF
DNA: TGTGCCAGTAGTACACGACGAGCGGAAGGCACAGATACGCAGTATTTT

J: TRBJ1-1
D: .
size: .
V: TRBV29-1
CDR3: CSVESGRRAEAFF
DNA: TGCAGCGTTGAATCAGGGAGGAGGGCTGAAGCTTTCTTT

J: TRBJ2-6
D: TRBD2
size: .
V: TRBV9
CDR3: CASSGLDGRGPGANVLTF
DNA: TGTGCCAGCAGCGGACTCGACGGGAGGGGTCCCGGGGCCAACGTCCTGACTTTC

J: TRBJ2-7
D: .
size: few
V: TRBV27
CDR3: CASSRGGPYEQYF
DNA: TGTGCCAGCAGTCGTGGGGGCCCCTACGAGCAGTACTTC

J: TRBJ2-7
D: TRBD2
size: .
V: TRBV6-1
CDR3: CASSIAGHYEQYF
DNA: TGTGCCAGCAGTATAGCGGGGCACTACGAGCAGTACTTC

J: TRBJ1-1
D: .
size: .
V: TRBV9
CDR3: CASSVGGEGTEAFF
DNA: TGTGCCAGCAGCGTGGGAGGGGAGGGCACTGAAGCTTTCTTT

J: TRBJ1-4
D: .
size: .
V: TRBV14
CDR3: CASSRGGGIGGEKLFF
DNA: TGTGCCAGCAGCCGAGGCGGGGGGATCGGAGGTGAAAAACTGTTTTTT

J: TRBJ1-2
D: TRBD1
size: .
V: TRBV19
CDR3: CASSAQGSYGYTF
DNA: TGTGCCAGTAGTGCACAGGGGAGCTATGGCTACACCTTC

J: TRBJ1-2
D: TRBD1
size: .
V: TRBV19
CDR3: CASRPGQGDSNYGYTF
DNA: TGTGCCAGTAGACCGGGACAGGGTGACTCTAACTATGGCTACACCTTC

J: TRBJ1-2
D: .
size: .
V: TRBV2
CDR3: CASTVDGYTF
DNA: TGTGCCAGCACTGTCGATGGCTACACCTTC

J: TRBJ2-1
D: .
size: .
V: TRBV30
CDR3: CAWREPHRRAQFF
DNA: TGTGCCTGGAGGGAACCTCACCGGCGGGCCCAGTTCTTC

J: TRBJ1-1
D: .
size: .
V: TRBV2
CDR3: CASIYRVDPLNTEAFF
DNA: TGTGCCAGCATCTACAGGGTGGACCCGTTGAACACTGAAGCTTTCTTT

J: TRBJ1-2
D: TRBD1
size: .
V: TRBV28
CDR3: CASSSDRGRDYGYTF
DNA: TGTGCCAGCAGTTCCGACAGGGGGCGCGACTATGGCTACACCTTC

J: TRBJ1-5
D: .
size: .
V: TRBV6-1
CDR3: CASSEERGHSNQPQHF
DNA: TGTGCCAGCAGTGAGGAAAGGGGTCATAGCAATCAGCCCCAGCATTTT

J: TRBJ2-3
D: .
size: .
V: TRBV10-1
CDR3: CASSESISAGWTDTQYF
DNA: TGCGCCAGCAGTGAGTCGATAAGCGCCGGGTGGACAGATACGCAGTATTTT

J: TRBJ2-3
D: .
size: .
V: TRBV29-1
CDR3: CSSHRTDTQYF
DNA: TGCAGCTCACACCGCACAGATACGCAGTATTTT

J: TRBJ1-2
D: TRBD1
size: .
V: TRBV28
CDR3: CASSSTTGSQTTNYGYTF
DNA: TGTGCCAGCAGTTCCACGACAGGGAGCCAAACAACTAACTATGGCTACACCTTC

J: TRBJ2-1
D: TRBD2
size: .
V: TRBV19
CDR3: CASSAQGLAGARLSYNEQFF
DNA: TGTGCCAGTAGTGCCCAGGGACTAGCGGGAGCCCGCCTATCCTACAATGAGCAGTTCTTC

J: TRBJ2-7
D: TRBD1
size: .
V: TRBV19
CDR3: CASSPRTGTGYEQYF
DNA: TGTGCCAGTAGTCCAAGGACAGGGACTGGCTACGAGCAGTACTTC

J: TRBJ2-7
D: .
size: .
V: TRBV30
CDR3: CAWNGGSYEQYF
DNA: TGTGCCTGGAACGGGGGAAGCTACGAGCAGTACTTC

J: TRBJ2-4
D: .
size: .
V: TRBV5-4
CDR3: CASSRPGEDIQYF
DNA: TGTGCCAGCAGCCGCCCGGGAGAGGACATTCAGTACTTC

J: TRBJ1-5
D: .
size: once
V: TRBV18
CDR3: CASSSFQVNQPQHF
DNA: TGTGCCAGCTCAAGTTTTCAGGTCAATCAGCCCCAGCATTTT

J: TRBJ1-4
D: .
size: .
V: TRBV7-9
CDR3: CASSQIEKLFF
DNA: TGTGCCAGCAGCCAGATTGAAAAACTGTTTTTT

J: TRBJ1-5
D: .
size: .
V: TRBV7-9
CDR3: CASSFGGLNQPQHF
DNA: TGTGCCAGCAGCTTCGGCGGCCTCAATCAGCCCCAGCATTTT

J: TRBJ2-3
D: TRBD1
size: .
V: TRBV12-5
CDR3: CASGFGQGAKDTQYF
DNA: TGTGCTAGTGGTTTTGGCCAGGGGGCGAAAGATACGCAGTATTTT

J: TRBJ2-7
D: .
size: once
V: TRBV28
CDR3: CASSLRGWEQYF
DNA: TGTGCCAGCAGTTTACGAGGGTGGGAGCAGTACTTC

J: TRBJ2-5
D: .
size: few
V: TRBV7-9
CDR3: CASIPAGWETQYF
DNA: TGTGCCAGCATTCCAGCAGGGTGGGAGACCCAGTACTTC

J: TRBJ1-1
D: .
size: .
V: TRBV18
CDR3: CASSPPSEGMNTEAFF
DNA: TGTGCCAGCTCACCACCGTCGGAGGGGATGAACACTGAAGCTTTCTTT

J: TRBJ1-5
D: TRBD1
size: .
V: TRBV27
CDR3: CASSPRQGGISYQPQHF
DNA: TGTGCCAGCAGCCCTCGACAGGGAGGAATTTCATATCAGCCCCAGCATTTT

J: TRBJ1-4
D: .
size: .
V: TRBV2
CDR3: CASRVLRPRGEKLFF
DNA: TGTGCCAGCAGGGTCTTGAGGCCGCGAGGGGAAAAACTGTTTTTT

J: TRBJ1-3
D: .
size: .
V: TRBV5-5
CDR3: CASSLGAGANTIYF
DNA: TGTGCCAGCAGCTTGGGGGCAGGGGCCAACACCATATATTTT